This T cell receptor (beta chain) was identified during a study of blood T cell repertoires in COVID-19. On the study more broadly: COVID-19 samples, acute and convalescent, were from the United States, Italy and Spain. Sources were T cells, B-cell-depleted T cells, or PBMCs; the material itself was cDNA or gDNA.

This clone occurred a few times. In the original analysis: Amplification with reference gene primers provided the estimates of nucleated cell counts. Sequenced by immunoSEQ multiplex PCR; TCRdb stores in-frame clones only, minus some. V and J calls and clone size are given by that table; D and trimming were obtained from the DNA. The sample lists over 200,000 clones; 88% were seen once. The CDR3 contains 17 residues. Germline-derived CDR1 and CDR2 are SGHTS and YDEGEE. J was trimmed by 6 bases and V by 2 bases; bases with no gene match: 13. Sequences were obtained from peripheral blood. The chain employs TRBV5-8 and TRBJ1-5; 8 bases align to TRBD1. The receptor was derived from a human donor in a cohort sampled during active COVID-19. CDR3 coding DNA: TGTGCCAGCAGCTTTGCCCCGGACAGGGTTTATGGTCAGCCCCAGCATTTT. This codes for CASSFAPDRVYGQPQHF.